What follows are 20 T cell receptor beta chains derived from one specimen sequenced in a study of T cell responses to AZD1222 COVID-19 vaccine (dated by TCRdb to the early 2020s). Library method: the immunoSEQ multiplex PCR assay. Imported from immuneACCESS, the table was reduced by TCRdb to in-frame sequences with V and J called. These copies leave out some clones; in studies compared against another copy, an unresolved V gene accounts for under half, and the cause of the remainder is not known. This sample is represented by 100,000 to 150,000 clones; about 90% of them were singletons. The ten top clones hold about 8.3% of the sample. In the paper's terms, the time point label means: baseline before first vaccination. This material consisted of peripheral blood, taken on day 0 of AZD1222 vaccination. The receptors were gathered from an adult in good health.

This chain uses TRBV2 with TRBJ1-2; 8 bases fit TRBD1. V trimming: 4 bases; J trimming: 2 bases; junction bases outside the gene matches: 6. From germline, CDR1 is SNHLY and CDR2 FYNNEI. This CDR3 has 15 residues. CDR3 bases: TGTGCCAGCAGTGGAGTAAGGACAGGGAACTATGGCTACACCTTC. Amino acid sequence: CASSGVRTGNYGYTF.

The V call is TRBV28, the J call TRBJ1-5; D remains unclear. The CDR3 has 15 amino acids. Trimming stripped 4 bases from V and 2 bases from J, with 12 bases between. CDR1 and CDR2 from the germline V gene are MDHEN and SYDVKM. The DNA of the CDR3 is TGTGCCAGCAGTTCAGCTGCTTCGGGCAATCAGCCCCAGCATTTT. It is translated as CASSSAASGNQPQHF.

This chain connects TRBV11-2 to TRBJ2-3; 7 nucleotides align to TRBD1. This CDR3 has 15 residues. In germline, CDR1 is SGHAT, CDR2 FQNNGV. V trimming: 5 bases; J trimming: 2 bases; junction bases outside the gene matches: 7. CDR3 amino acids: CASSPTGVVTDTQYF. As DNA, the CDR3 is TGTGCCAGCAGCCCCACAGGGGTCGTCACAGATACGCAGTATTTT.

CDR3 residues: CASRPKTSGSSYNEQFF. As DNA, the CDR3 is TGTGCCAGCAGGCCCAAAACTAGCGGGAGCTCCTACAATGAGCAGTTCTTC. The chain uses TRBV7-9 and TRBJ2-1; 11 bases are shared with TRBD2. With V trimmed by 6 bases and J by 0 bases, 7 bases remained unmatched. The CDR3 length is 17 residues. CDR1 is SEHNR and CDR2 is FQNEAQ in the germline V gene (reference sequence).

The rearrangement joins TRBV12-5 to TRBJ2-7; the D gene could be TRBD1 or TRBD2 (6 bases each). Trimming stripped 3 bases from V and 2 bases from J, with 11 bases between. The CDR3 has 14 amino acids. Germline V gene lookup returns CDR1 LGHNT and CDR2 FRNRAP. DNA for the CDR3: TGTGCTAGTGGTTTATCGGGGGCGGCCTACGAGCAGTACTTC. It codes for CASGLSGAAYEQYF.

CDR3 sequence reads: CASSDSPALDYGYTF. CDR3 bases: TGTGCCAGCAGTGACTCTCCGGCCCTCGACTATGGCTACACCTTC. The chain carries TRBV6-4 and TRBJ1-2; D unclear. Deletions cut 0 bases from V and 3 bases from J, with 11 bases between. The CDR3 spans 15 residues. Germline V gene sequence: CDR1 MRHNA, CDR2 SNTAGT.

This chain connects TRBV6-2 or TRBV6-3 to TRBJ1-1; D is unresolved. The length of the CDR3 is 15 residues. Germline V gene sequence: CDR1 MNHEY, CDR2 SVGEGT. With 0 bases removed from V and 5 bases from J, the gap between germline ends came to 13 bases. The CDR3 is CASSYSLGQRTEAFF. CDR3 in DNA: TGTGCCAGCAGTTACTCTCTAGGTCAAAGGACTGAAGCTTTCTTT.

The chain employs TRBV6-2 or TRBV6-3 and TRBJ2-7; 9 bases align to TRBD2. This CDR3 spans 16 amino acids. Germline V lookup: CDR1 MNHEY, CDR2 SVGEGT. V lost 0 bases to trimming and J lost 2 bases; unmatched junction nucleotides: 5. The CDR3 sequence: CASSYSASGVTYEQYF. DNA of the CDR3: TGTGCCAGCAGTTACTCGGCTAGCGGGGTCACCTACGAGCAGTACTTC.

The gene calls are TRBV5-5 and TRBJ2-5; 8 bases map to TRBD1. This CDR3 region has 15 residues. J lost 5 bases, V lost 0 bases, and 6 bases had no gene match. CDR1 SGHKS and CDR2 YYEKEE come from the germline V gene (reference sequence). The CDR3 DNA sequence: TGTGCCAGCAGCTTGGAACAGGGGGTAGGGGAGACCCAGTACTTC. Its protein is CASSLEQGVGETQYF. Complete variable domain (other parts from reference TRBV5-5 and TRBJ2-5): DAGVTQSPTHLIKTRGQQVTLRCSPISGHKSVSWYQQVLGQGPQFIFQYYEKEERGRGNFPDRFSARQFPNYSSELNVNALLLGDSALYLCASSLEQGVGETQYFGPGTRLLVL.

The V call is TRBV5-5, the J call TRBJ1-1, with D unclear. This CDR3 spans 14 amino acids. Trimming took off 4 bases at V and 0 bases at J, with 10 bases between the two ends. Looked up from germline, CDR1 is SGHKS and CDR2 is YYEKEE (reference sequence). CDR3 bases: TGTGCCAGCAGCGGTATTGTCATGAACACTGAAGCTTTCTTT. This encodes CASSGIVMNTEAFF.

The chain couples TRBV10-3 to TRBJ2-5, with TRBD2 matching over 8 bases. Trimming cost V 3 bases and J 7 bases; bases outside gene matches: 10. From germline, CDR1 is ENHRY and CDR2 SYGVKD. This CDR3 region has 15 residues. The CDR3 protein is CAISEEVAGLGTQYF. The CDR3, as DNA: TGTGCCATCAGTGAAGAGGTAGCGGGGTTGGGGACCCAGTACTTC.

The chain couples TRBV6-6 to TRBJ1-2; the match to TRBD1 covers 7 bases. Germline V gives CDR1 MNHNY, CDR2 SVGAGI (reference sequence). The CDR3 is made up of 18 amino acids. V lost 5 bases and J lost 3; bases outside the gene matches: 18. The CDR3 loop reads CASSLQGFDRVGDYGYTF. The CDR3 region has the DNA TGTGCCAGCAGTCTCCAAGGCTTCGACAGGGTGGGGGACTATGGCTACACCTTC.

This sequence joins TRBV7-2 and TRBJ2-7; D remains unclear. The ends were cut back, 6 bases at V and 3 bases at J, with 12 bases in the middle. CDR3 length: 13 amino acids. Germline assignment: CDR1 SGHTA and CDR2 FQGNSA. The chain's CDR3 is CASSSEDGYEQYF. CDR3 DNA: TGTGCCAGCAGTTCCGAGGACGGCTACGAGCAGTACTTC.

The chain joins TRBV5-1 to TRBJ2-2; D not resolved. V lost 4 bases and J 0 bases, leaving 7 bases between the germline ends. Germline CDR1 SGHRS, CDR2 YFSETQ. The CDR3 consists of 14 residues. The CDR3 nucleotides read TGCGCCAGCAGCCCCCAAACGAACACCGGGGAGCTGTTTTTT. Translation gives CASSPQTNTGELFF.

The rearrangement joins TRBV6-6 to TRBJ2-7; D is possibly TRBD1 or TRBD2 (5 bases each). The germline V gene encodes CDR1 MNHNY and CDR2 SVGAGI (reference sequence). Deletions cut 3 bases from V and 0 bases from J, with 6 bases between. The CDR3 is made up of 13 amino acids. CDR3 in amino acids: CASSYGGSYEQYF. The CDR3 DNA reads TGTGCCAGCAGTTATGGGGGCTCCTACGAGCAGTACTTC.

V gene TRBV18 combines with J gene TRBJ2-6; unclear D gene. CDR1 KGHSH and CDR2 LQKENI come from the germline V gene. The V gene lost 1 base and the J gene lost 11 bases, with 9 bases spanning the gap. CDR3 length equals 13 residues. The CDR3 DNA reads TGTGCCAGCTCACCACTTCACGGCGACGTCCTGACTTTC. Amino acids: CASSPLHGDVLTF. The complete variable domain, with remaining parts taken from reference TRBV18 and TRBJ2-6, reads NAGVMQNPRHLVRRRGQEARLRCSPMKGHSHVYWYRQLPEEGLKFMVYLQKENIIDESGMPKERFSAEFPKEGPSILRIQQVVRGDSAAYFCASSPLHGDVLTFGAGSRLTVL.

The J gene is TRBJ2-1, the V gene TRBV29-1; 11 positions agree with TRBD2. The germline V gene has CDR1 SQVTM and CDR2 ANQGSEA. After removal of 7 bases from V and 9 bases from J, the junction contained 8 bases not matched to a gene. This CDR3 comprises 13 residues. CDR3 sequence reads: CSGILAGVPEQFF. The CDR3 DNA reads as TGCAGCGGAATACTAGCGGGGGTCCCTGAGCAGTTCTTC.

For the CDR3, the DNA is TGTGCCAGCAGCTTAGGGGGACGAGGATCCCTATACGAGCAGTACTTC. Translated, it gives CASSLGGRGSLYEQYF. The V call is TRBV7-2, the J call TRBJ2-7; D is perhaps TRBD1 or TRBD2 (5 bases each). V was cut by 1 base and J by 4 bases, with 17 bases left in between. The CDR3 loop spans 16 amino acids. Germline loops: CDR1 SGHTA, CDR2 FQGNSA.

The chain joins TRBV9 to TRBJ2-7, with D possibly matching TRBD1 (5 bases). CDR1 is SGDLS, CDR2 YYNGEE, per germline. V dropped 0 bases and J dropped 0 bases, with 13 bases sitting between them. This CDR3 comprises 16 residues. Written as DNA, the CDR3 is TGTGCCAGCAGCGTAGGTGGGGCAGCCCTCTCCTACGAGCAGTACTTC. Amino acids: CASSVGGAALSYEQYF.

CDR3 DNA sequence: TGTGCCAGCAGCTCCGGAAGGACAGGTCGCCACAATCAGCCCCAGCATTTT. This encodes CASSSGRTGRHNQPQHF. The rearrangement links TRBV28 to TRBJ1-5, with 7 bases fitting TRBD1. The CDR3 contains 17 residues. J gave up 3 bases and V 6 bases, and 14 bases lay outside the gene matches. Germline values: CDR1 MDHEN, CDR2 SYDVKM.